These 21 T cell receptor beta chains were sequenced from one sample in a study of Ad26.COV2.S vaccination and SARS-CoV-2 variants. Stated treatment: roughly 18 received Ad26.COV2.S at low or high dose, single or two shots; 5 received placebo; per-sample allocation not given. Following the first vaccine or placebo injection, samples were taken on day 63. This table comes from immunoSEQ multiplex PCR, and its TCRdb copy is limited to in-frame clones, with some not included. The sample contains hundreds of thousands of clones, around 87% of which appear only once. The source was peripheral blood, collected in a trial of Ad26.COV2.S vaccine versus placebo. The receptors were sampled from a person aged 18-60 years who received the Ad26.COV2.S COVID-19 vaccine or a placebo.

The genes are TRBV6-2 or TRBV6-3 and TRBJ1-1, with D hard to call. Germline values: CDR1 MNHEY, CDR2 SVGEGT. CDR3 length: 12 amino acids. Trimming left V 4 bases short and J 5 bases short, with 8 bases between. The CDR3 protein is CASSLGLTEAFF. The DNA for the CDR3 is TGTGCCAGCAGTTTAGGGTTGACTGAAGCTTTCTTT.

The rearrangement links TRBV19 to TRBJ1-5, with 7 bases identical to TRBD1. This CDR3 contains 16 residues. Germline trimming cut 5 bases from V and 3 bases from J; bases unmatched to any gene: 10. Germline V gene lookup returns CDR1 LNHDA and CDR2 SQIVND (reference sequence). CDR3 bases: TGTGCCAGTAGTGCAAGGGACAGACTACCCAATCAGCCCCAGCATTTT. Translated, it gives CASSARDRLPNQPQHF.

This clone was detected a few times. The CDR3: CASSWTGGSPEAFF. The CDR3 nucleotides are TGTGCCAGCAGCTGGACAGGGGGAAGCCCGGAAGCTTTCTTT. The J gene is TRBJ1-1, the V gene TRBV7-8, with 10 bases identical to TRBD1. J gave up 8 bases and V 4 bases, and 7 bases lay outside the gene matches. Germline CDR1 reads SGHVS; CDR2 reads FQNEAQ. The CDR3 loop spans 14 amino acids. Together with reference TRBV7-8 and TRBJ1-1, the CDR3 gives the full variable domain: GAGVSQSPRYKVAKRGQDVALRCDPISGHVSLFWYQQALGQGPEFLTYFQNEAQLDKSGLPSDRFFAERPEGSVSTLKIQRTQQEDSAVYLCASSWTGGSPEAFFGQGTRLTVV.

The genes are TRBV9 and TRBJ2-3; a weak D match, TRBD1 (6 bases). Looked up from germline, CDR1 is SGDLS and CDR2 is YYNGEE. The CDR3 length is 15 residues. V lost 4 bases and J 4 bases, leaving 16 bases between the germline ends. The DNA for the CDR3 is TGTGCCAGCAGCCCAGAGGGGGTACCGTCAGATACGCAGTATTTT. Its translation: CASSPEGVPSDTQYF.

The chain employs TRBV5-6 and TRBJ1-2, with 8 bases identical to TRBD1. The length of the CDR3 is 14 residues. CDR1 and CDR2 (germline): SGHDT, YYEEEE. J gave up 2 bases and V 4 bases, and 4 bases lay outside the gene matches. The CDR3 DNA sequence: TGTGCCAGCAGCCTGGGACAGGCCAACTATGGCTACACCTTC. Translated, it gives CASSLGQANYGYTF.

The V and J genes are TRBV10-3 and TRBJ2-7; TRBD1 or TRBD2 may be the D gene (7 bases each). CDR3 length: 14 residues. Germline-derived CDR1 and CDR2 are ENHRY and SYGVKD. V was cut by 6 bases and J by 4 bases, with 16 bases left in between. In DNA form, the CDR3 reads TGTGCCATCAGGGCGGGGGACAGTGGTTACGAGCAGTACTTC. Its protein product is CAIRAGDSGYEQYF.

This chain uses TRBV5-4 with TRBJ2-2, with 8 nucleotides matching TRBD1. Losses at the gene ends were 4 bases for V and 3 bases for J; bases not matched to a gene: 8. The CDR3 is 16 residues long. Looked up from germline, CDR1 is SGHNT and CDR2 is YYREEE (reference sequence). The CDR3 loop reads CASSLGSRGHTGELFF. Here the CDR3 DNA reads TGTGCCAGCAGCCTAGGCTCCAGGGGGCACACCGGGGAGCTGTTTTTT.

This clone was found once. The rearrangement joins TRBV10-3 to TRBJ1-2; the D gene is possibly TRBD1 (5 bases). Germline values: CDR1 ENHRY, CDR2 SYGVKD. V was trimmed by 7 bases and J by 0 bases, leaving 9 bases between them. The CDR3 is made up of 13 amino acids. The CDR3, as DNA: TGTGCCATCAACCAGGGCACTAACTATGGCTACACCTTC. Translated, it gives CAINQGTNYGYTF.

This chain connects TRBV3-1 (or the pseudogene TRBV3-2) to TRBJ1-5; D unresolved. V was clipped by 5 bases and J by 0 bases, with 11 bases between them. Per the germline V gene, CDR1 is LGHDT and CDR2 is YNNKEL (reference sequence). The CDR3 runs to 15 residues. CDR3: CASSTATGSNQPQHF. CDR3 in DNA: TGTGCCAGCAGCACAGCGACGGGTAGCAATCAGCCCCAGCATTTT.

This clone showed up just a few times. The rearrangement links TRBV4-1 to TRBJ1-2; TRBD1 matches 9 bases. CDR1 is MGHRA, CDR2 YSYEKL, per germline. The CDR3 contains 15 residues. V dropped 1 base and J dropped 4; count of bases not matched to a gene: 4. CDR3 DNA sequence: TGCGCCAGCAGCCAAGTACAGGGGGCTTCCTATGGCTACACCTTC. Translated, it gives CASSQVQGASYGYTF.

This clone was seen only once. The rearrangement joins TRBV4-2 to TRBJ2-1, with 8 bases lining up with TRBD2. V dropped 4 bases and J dropped 2; count of bases not matched to a gene: 7. Germline assignment: CDR1 LGHNA and CDR2 YNFKEQ. The CDR3 loop spans 16 amino acids. CDR3 nucleotides: TGTGCCAGCAGCCCTCGGGAGGGGGGTACCTACAATGAGCAGTTCTTC. It codes for CASSPREGGTYNEQFF.

The chain employs TRBV19 and TRBJ1-4, with 8 bases matching TRBD1. The ends lost 3 bases at V and 5 bases at J; junction bases unmatched: 2. Germline V gene lookup returns CDR1 LNHDA and CDR2 SQIVND (reference sequence). This CDR3 has 14 residues. As DNA, the CDR3 is TGTGCCAGTAGTATTACAGGGGGGAATGAAAAACTGTTTTTT. Its translation: CASSITGGNEKLFF.

Note on this clone: The same CDR3 can be traced to other DNA sequences in this sample. The chain recombines TRBV5-1 with TRBJ1-4; D not resolved. The ends were cut back, 0 bases at V and 0 bases at J, with 6 bases in the middle. CDR3 length: 15 amino acids. Looked up from germline, CDR1 is SGHRS and CDR2 is YFSETQ. The CDR3 reads CASSLAGTTNEKLFF. CDR3 DNA sequence: TGCGCCAGCAGCTTGGCGGGGACAACTAATGAAAAACTGTTTTTT.

The rearrangement uses TRBV28 and TRBJ2-1; a weak D match, TRBD2 (6 bases). The CDR3 loop spans 15 amino acids. The V end was cut by 6 bases, the J end by 7 bases, with 19 bases between. Germline V CDR1 and CDR2: MDHEN, SYDVKM. In nucleotides, the CDR3 is TGTGCCAGCAGACTTACCAGCGGGCGGTTTAATGAGCAGTTCTTC. It is translated as CASRLTSGRFNEQFF.

V is TRBV11-3 and J is TRBJ1-3; tentative D call: TRBD1 (5 bases). The germline V and J ends were trimmed by 5 bases and 1 base, with 21 bases remaining between them. The length of the CDR3 is 18 residues. Germline CDR1 is SGHNT and CDR2 is YENEEA. CDR3 nucleotides: TGTGCCAGCAGCCCTTGGTTCGGGGGTAGATCGTCTGGAAACACCATATATTTT. Its translation: CASSPWFGGRSSGNTIYF.

This clone was picked up one time. This sequence joins TRBV20-1 and TRBJ2-7; 7 bases line up with TRBD1. V lost 3 bases, J lost 0 bases, and 5 bases stayed unmatched. The CDR3 loop spans 14 amino acids. Per germline, CDR1 DFQATT and CDR2 SNEGSKA (reference sequence). The CDR3 region has the DNA TGCAGTGCTAGTCACCGGGACAGCTCCTACGAGCAGTACTTC. The encoded protein is CSASHRDSSYEQYF.

The chain employs TRBV5-1 and TRBJ2-6; D is possibly TRBD1 (5 bases). V gave up 4 bases and J gave up 4 bases, with 15 bases separating them. Germline V gene data show CDR1 as SGHRS and CDR2 as YFSETQ. The CDR3 length is 16 residues. The CDR3 spells CASSNQDISGANVLTF. CDR3 coding DNA: TGCGCCAGCAGCAATCAGGACATTTCCGGGGCCAACGTCCTGACTTTC.

This chain connects TRBV18 to TRBJ1-1, with 7 positions matching TRBD1. This CDR3 has 16 amino acids. Germline assignment: CDR1 KGHSH and CDR2 LQKENI. J was trimmed by 2 bases and V by 1 base; bases with no gene match: 7. In DNA form, the CDR3 reads TGTGCCAGCTCACCACGGAAGGGGGCGTTAAACACTGAAGCTTTCTTT. It encodes CASSPRKGALNTEAFF.

The chain links TRBV5-1 to TRBJ2-1, with D possibly TRBD2 on 5 matching bases. The CDR3 covers 15 residues. Germline V CDR1 and CDR2: SGHRS, YFSETQ. V lost 0 bases and J lost 6, with 13 bases in between. The CDR3 region has the DNA TGCGCCAGCAGCTTGGTAGAGGGCAGCGGCAATGAGCAGTTCTTC. Translation: CASSLVEGSGNEQFF.

This clone has more than one count but fewer than ten. The J gene is TRBJ1-1, the V gene TRBV6-2 or TRBV6-3; TRBD1 matches 8 bases. This CDR3 is 16 amino acids long. Looked up from germline, CDR1 is MNHEY and CDR2 is SVGEGT. J gave up 1 base and V 4 bases, and 8 bases lay outside the gene matches. CDR3 residues: CASSSSRTGKNTEAFF. CDR3 nucleotide sequence: TGTGCCAGCAGTTCCTCCCGGACAGGGAAGAACACTGAAGCTTTCTTT.

The V call is TRBV9, the J call TRBJ2-1; maybe TRBD2 (6 bases). From germline, CDR1 is SGDLS and CDR2 YYNGEE. V was shortened by 0 bases and J by 5 bases, with 12 bases between the two germline ends. CDR3 size: 15 residues. The CDR3 bases are TGTGCCAGCAGCGTAGCCCCGGGACTCCACAATGAGCAGTTCTTC. Protein sequence: CASSVAPGLHNEQFF.